This entry describes one T cell receptor (beta chain). Its antigen is unknown. The sample is drawn from a study of T cells after yellow fever vaccination. Study in general: Fractions of limited cellularity were prepared by means of SMART-Seq v4 Ultra Low Input.

The TCR cDNA carried a universal primer site and UMIs from 5'RACE template switching. From the 5' RACE reads, TCRdb called clonotypes with MiXCR, one entry per CDR3 protein. The data hold about 580,000 distinct CDR3 sequences, with roughly 17% observed a single time. General observations from the study: Contamination by abundant bulk-population clonotypes could be present in FACS-sorted repertoires.

The CDR3 is made up of 14 amino acids. Germline V gene sequence: CDR1 SGDLS, CDR2 YYNGEE. The V end was cut by 4 bases, the J end by 6 bases, with 13 bases between. The receptor was derived from a man aged 18 to 35 who received the YFV17D yellow fever vaccine. Sequenced material: PBMCs, taken roughly 5 days after the first yellow fever vaccination. The chain links TRBV9 to TRBJ2-2; weak D call: TRBD1 (6 bases). CDR3 in DNA: TGTGCCAGCAGCCTAGACAGGAGGCCCGGGGAGCTGTTTTTT. Protein: CASSLDRRPGELFF.